The 11 T cell receptor beta chains below were found in one sample sequenced in a study of T cell responses to AZD1222 COVID-19 vaccine. TCRdb's copy holds only in-frame clones and misses some; the assay was immunoSEQ multiplex PCR. Counted here are about 150,000 clones, approximately 92% occurring once; the ten biggest clones make up around 6.9%. Sequenced material: peripheral blood, taken on day 0 of AZD1222 vaccination. The receptors were gathered from an adult in good health.

This clone appeared once. This sequence joins TRBV30 and TRBJ2-7; the D gene is possibly TRBD1 (5 bases). The CDR3 extends over 12 amino acids. The germline V gene has CDR1 GTSNPN and CDR2 SVGIG (reference sequence). Trimming left V 5 bases short and J 3 bases short, with 11 bases between. The CDR3 reads CAWSVRDYEQYF. CDR3 nucleotide sequence: TGTGCCTGGTCTGTCAGGGACTACGAGCAGTACTTC.

The chain recombines TRBV28 with TRBJ2-5; D is tentatively TRBD1 or TRBD2 (5 bases each). The CDR3 has 13 residues. V gave up 6 bases and J gave up 5 bases, with 13 bases separating them. Germline assignment: CDR1 MDHEN and CDR2 SYDVKM. Written as DNA, the CDR3 is TGTGCCAGCAGGATGGGACCGGCGGAGACCCAGTACTTC. Translation gives CASRMGPAETQYF.

This chain uses TRBV5-1 with TRBJ2-3, with TRBD1 matching over 8 bases. Germline CDR1 reads SGHRS; CDR2 reads YFSETQ. V was clipped by 4 bases and J by 6 bases; unmatched bases: 7. The CDR3 sequence is 14 residues long. As DNA, the CDR3 is TGCGCCAGCAGCGCGGACAGGGTCTGGGATACGCAGTATTTT. This translates into CASSADRVWDTQYF.

The genes are TRBV12-3 or TRBV12-4 and TRBJ2-7; 7 bases are shared with TRBD1. The CDR3 totals 13 residues. V was pared by 6 bases and J by 5 bases, with 7 bases of the junction left unmatched. CDR3: CASRTTGLNEQYF. CDR3 nucleotide sequence: TGTGCCAGCAGGACGACAGGGTTGAACGAGCAGTACTTC.

The chain recombines TRBV6-2 or TRBV6-3 with TRBJ2-3; D is unresolved. The germline CDR1 and CDR2 sequences are MNHEY and SVGEGT. The CDR3 totals 16 residues. The V and J ends lost 2 bases and 3 bases respectively, with 15 bases between them. The CDR3, as DNA: TGTGCCAGCAGTTACAGGCTGGGTTTGGTTACAGATACGCAGTATTTT. Its translation: CASSYRLGLVTDTQYF.

The chain has TRBV5-1 and TRBJ2-2; TRBD2 aligns across 8 bases. CDR1 is SGHRS, CDR2 YFSETQ, per germline. The CDR3 covers 13 residues. V was clipped by 5 bases and J by 5 bases; unmatched bases: 2. In nucleotides, the CDR3 is TGCGCCAGCAGTTTAGCGGGGACCGGGGAGCTGTTTTTT. Translating it yields CASSLAGTGELFF.

The chain uses TRBV30 and TRBJ1-2; D is undetermined. Germline V gene data show CDR1 as GTSNPN and CDR2 as SVGIG (reference sequence). The CDR3 loop spans 10 amino acids. Trimming cost V 8 bases and J 7 bases, with 11 bases left between them. The chain's CDR3 is CALYIGGYTF. CDR3 bases: TGTGCCCTTTATATCGGTGGCTACACCTTC.

This chain uses TRBV6-5 with TRBJ2-3; D remains ambiguous. Trimming took 5 bases from V and 4 from J, leaving 10 bases between them. CDR1 is MNHEY, CDR2 SVGAGI, per germline. This CDR3 contains 13 residues. DNA for the CDR3: TGTGCCAGCAGTCGCACGACGGCAGATACGCAGTATTTT. Translating it yields CASSRTTADTQYF.

V is TRBV7-9 and J is TRBJ2-7; the D gene is possibly TRBD1 (6 bases). This CDR3 region has 16 residues. Trimming pared 2 bases from V and 2 bases from J, leaving 16 bases between. Per the germline V gene, CDR1 is SEHNR and CDR2 is FQNEAQ (reference sequence). This CDR3 reads CASSLRQAVGPYEQYF. The CDR3 DNA follows: TGTGCCAGCAGCTTACGACAGGCGGTGGGCCCCTACGAGCAGTACTTC.

The rearrangement uses TRBV7-2 and TRBJ2-5; a weak D match, TRBD2 (6 bases). CDR1 is SGHTA and CDR2 is FQGNSA in the germline V gene. The V and J ends lost 5 bases and 1 base respectively, with 11 bases between them. The CDR3 loop spans 14 amino acids. The CDR3 nucleotides read TGTGCCAGCAGCCGCAGCGGGTCCCAAGAGACCCAGTACTTC. The encoded protein is CASSRSGSQETQYF.

The chain uses TRBV14 and TRBJ1-3; D gene uncertain. This CDR3 spans 14 amino acids. Trimming took 0 bases from V and 4 from J, leaving 7 bases between them. Germline loops: CDR1 SGHDN, CDR2 FVKESK. This CDR3 is CASSQDSRGNTIYF. In DNA form, the CDR3 reads TGTGCCAGCAGCCAAGATTCGAGGGGAAACACCATATATTTT.